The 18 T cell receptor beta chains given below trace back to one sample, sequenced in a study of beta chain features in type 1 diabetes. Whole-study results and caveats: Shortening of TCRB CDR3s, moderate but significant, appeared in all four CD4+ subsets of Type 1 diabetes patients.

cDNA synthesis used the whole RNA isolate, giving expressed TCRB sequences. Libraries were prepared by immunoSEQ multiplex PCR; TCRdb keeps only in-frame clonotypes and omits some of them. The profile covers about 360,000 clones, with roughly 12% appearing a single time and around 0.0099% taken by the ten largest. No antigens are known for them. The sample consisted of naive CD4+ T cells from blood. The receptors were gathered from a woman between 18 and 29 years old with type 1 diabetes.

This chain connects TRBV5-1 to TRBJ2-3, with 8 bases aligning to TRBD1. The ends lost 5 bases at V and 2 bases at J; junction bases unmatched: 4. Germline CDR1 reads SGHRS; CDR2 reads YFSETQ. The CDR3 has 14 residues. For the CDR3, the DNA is TGCGCCAGCAGACGGACAGGGACCACAGATACGCAGTATTTT. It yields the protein CASRRTGTTDTQYF.

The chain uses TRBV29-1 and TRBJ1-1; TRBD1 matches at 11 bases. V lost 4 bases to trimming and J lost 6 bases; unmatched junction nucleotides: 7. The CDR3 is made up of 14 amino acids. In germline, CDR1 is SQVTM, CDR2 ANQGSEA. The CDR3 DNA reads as TGCAGCGTTGGCCCGGACAGGGGGCGGTCTGAAGCTTTCTTT. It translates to CSVGPDRGRSEAFF.

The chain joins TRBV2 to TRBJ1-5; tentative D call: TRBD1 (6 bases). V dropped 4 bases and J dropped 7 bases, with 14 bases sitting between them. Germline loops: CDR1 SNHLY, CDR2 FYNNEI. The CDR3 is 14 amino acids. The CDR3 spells CASSAQGYGQPQHF. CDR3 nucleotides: TGTGCCAGCAGTGCACAGGGTTATGGCCAGCCCCAGCATTTT.

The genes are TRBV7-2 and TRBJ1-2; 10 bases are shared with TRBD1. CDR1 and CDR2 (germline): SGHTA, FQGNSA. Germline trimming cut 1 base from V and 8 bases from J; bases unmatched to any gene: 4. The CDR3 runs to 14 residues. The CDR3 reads CASSLGGQGTGYTF. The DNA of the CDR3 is TGTGCCAGCAGCTTAGGGGGACAGGGGACCGGCTACACCTTC.

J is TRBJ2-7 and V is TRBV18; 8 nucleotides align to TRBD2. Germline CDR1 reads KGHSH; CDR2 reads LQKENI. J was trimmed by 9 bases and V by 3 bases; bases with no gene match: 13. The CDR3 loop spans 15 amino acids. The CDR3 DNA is TGTGCCAGCTCACCCGACGGGACTAGTGGGTTTTGGCAGTACTTC. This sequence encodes CASSPDGTSGFWQYF.

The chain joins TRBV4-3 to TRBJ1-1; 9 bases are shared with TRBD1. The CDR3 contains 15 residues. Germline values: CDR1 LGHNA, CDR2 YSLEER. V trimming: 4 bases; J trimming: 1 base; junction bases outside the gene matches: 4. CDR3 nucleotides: TGCGCCAGCAGCCGGATGGGACAGGGGAACACTGAAGCTTTCTTT. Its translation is CASSRMGQGNTEAFF.

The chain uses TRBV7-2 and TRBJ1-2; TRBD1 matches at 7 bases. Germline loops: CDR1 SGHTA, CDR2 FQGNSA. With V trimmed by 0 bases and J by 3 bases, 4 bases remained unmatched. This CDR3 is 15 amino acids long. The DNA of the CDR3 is TGTGCCAGCAGCTTAGCGGCAGGGGGGTACTATGGCTACACCTTC. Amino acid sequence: CASSLAAGGYYGYTF.

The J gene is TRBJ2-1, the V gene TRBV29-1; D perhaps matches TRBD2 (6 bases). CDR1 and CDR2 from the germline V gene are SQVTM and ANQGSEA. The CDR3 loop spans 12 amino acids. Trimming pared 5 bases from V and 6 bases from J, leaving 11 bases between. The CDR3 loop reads CSVQNSGNEQFF. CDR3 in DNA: TGCAGCGTTCAGAATAGCGGCAATGAGCAGTTCTTC.

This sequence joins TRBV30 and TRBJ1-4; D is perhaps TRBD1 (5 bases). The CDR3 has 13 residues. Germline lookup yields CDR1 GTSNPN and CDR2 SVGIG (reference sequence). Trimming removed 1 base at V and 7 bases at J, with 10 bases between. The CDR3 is CAWSGNRGEKLFF. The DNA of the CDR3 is TGTGCCTGGAGTGGTAATAGGGGTGAAAAACTGTTTTTT.

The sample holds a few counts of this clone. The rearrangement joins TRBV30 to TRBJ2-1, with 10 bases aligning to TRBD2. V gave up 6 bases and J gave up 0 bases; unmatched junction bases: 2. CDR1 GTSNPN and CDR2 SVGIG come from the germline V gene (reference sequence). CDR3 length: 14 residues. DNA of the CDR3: TGTGCCTGTGAGCGGGAGGGCTCCTACAATGAGCAGTTCTTC. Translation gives CACEREGSYNEQFF.

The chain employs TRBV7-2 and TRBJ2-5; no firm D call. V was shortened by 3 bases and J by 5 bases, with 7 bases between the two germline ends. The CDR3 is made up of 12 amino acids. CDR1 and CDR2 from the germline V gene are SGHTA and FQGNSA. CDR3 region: CASSFSLETQYF. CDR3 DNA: TGTGCCAGCAGCTTTTCGTTGGAGACCCAGTACTTC.

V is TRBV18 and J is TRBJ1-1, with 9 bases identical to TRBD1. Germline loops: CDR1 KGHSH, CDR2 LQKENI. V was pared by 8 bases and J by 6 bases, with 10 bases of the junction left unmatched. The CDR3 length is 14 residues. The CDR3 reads CASNRGQGNSEAFF. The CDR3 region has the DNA TGTGCCAGCAACAGAGGACAGGGGAATTCTGAAGCTTTCTTT.

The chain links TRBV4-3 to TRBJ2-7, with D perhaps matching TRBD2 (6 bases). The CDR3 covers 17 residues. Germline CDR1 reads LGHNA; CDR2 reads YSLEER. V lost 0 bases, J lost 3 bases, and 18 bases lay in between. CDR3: CASSQEPGGLTYYEQYF. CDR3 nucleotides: TGCGCCAGCAGCCAAGAGCCCGGAGGGCTCACCTACTACGAGCAGTACTTC.

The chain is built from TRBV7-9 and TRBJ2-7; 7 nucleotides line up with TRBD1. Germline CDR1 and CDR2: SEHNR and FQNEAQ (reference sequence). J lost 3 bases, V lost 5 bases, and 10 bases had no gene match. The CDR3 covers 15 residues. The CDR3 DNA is TGTGCCAGCAGCCGATTCGGGACAGCCTACTACGAGCAGTACTTC. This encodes CASSRFGTAYYEQYF. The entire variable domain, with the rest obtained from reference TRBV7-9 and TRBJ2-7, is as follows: DTGVSQNPRHKITKRGQNVTFRCDPISEHNRLYWYRQTLGQGPEFLTYFQNEAQLEKSRLLSDRFSAERPKGSFSTLEIQRTEQGDSAMYLCASSRFGTAYYEQYFGPGTRLTVT.

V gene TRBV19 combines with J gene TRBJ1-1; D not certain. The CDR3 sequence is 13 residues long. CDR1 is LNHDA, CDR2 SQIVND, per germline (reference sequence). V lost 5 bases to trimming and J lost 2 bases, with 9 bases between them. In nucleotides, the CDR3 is TGTGCCAGTAGTCCAAACTCCAACACTGAAGCTTTCTTT. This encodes CASSPNSNTEAFF.

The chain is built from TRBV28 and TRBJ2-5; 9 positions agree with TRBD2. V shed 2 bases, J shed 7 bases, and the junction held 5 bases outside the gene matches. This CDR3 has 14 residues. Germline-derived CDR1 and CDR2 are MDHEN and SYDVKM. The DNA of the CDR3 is TGTGCCAGCAGTTTAGGACTAGCGTTGGCGACCCAGTACTTC. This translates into CASSLGLALATQYF.

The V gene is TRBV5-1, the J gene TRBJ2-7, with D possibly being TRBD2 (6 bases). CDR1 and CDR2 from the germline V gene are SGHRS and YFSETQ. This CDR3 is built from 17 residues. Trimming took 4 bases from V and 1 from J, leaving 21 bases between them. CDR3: CASSATATGLPSYEQYF. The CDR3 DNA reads TGCGCCAGCAGCGCAACAGCCACGGGACTGCCATCCTACGAGCAGTACTTC. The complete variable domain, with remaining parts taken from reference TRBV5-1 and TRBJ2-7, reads KAGVTQTPRYLIKTRGQQVTLSCSPISGHRSVSWYQQTPGQGLQFLFEYFSETQRNKGNFPGRFSGRQFSNSRSEMNVSTLELGDSALYLCASSATATGLPSYEQYFGPGTRLTVT.

CDR3 sequence reads: CASSSQGAGYGYTF. CDR3 bases: TGTGCCAGCAGCAGCCAGGGGGCTGGCTATGGCTACACCTTC. V and J are TRBV5-4 and TRBJ1-2; 8 bases align to TRBD1. CDR1 is SGHNT and CDR2 is YYREEE in the germline V gene (reference sequence). The ends lost 4 bases at V and 4 bases at J; junction bases unmatched: 6. CDR3 length: 14 residues.